A single T cell receptor beta chain is shown here with its context. Generated by immunoSEQ multiplex PCR, the TCRdb table keeps only in-frame clones and is missing some. The sample includes around 70,000 clones, roughly 82% of them seen just once. This CDR3 is 15 amino acids long. V trimming: 2 bases; J trimming: 4 bases; junction bases outside the gene matches: 3. Germline CDR1 SGHRS, CDR2 YFSETQ. The sample originates from a study of OX40 agonist ivuxolimab in advanced cancers. The origin of this receptor is an adult with an advanced solid tumor such as melanoma, head and neck, liver or kidney cancer. The input for sequencing was CD4+ or CD8+ T cells sorted from blood, taken in a trial of the OX40 agonist ivuxolimab. This chain uses TRBV5-1 with TRBJ2-1; 10 bases agree with TRBD2. This chain's CDR3 is CASSFTSGAYNEQFF. CDR3 coding DNA: TGCGCCAGCAGCTTCACTAGCGGGGCGTACAATGAGCAGTTCTTC.